Below are 2 T cell receptor beta chains sequenced from a single sample in a study. TCRdb passed the 5' RACE reads through MiXCR, listing each CDR3 protein once. The table has some 57,000 distinct CDR3 sequences, 17% seen once. The sample consisted of naive CD4+ T cells sorted from blood. Subset specified: naive CD4+ T cells, CD4+CD45RA+CD25-. Receptors originate from a female donor with breast cancer.

This clonotype was counted many times. The chain carries TRBV5-1 and TRBJ1-3; no clear D. Germline V gene lookup returns CDR1 SGHRS and CDR2 YFSETQ. The CDR3 totals 15 residues. Trimming pared 1 base from V and 1 base from J, leaving 9 bases between. This CDR3 is CASSLSVSSGNTIYF. Here the CDR3 DNA reads TGCGCCAGCAGCTTGTCAGTTTCATCTGGAAACACCATATATTTT.

This chain joins TRBV20-1 and TRBJ1-1; D may be TRBD1 (5 bases). CDR1 and CDR2 from the germline V gene are DFQATT and SNEGSKA (reference sequence). V was shortened by 4 bases and J by 6 bases, with 12 bases between the two germline ends. This CDR3 region has 12 residues. DNA for the CDR3: TGCAGTGCTAACAAGGTGGGGGCTGAAGCTTTCTTT. Translating gives CSANKVGAEAFF.